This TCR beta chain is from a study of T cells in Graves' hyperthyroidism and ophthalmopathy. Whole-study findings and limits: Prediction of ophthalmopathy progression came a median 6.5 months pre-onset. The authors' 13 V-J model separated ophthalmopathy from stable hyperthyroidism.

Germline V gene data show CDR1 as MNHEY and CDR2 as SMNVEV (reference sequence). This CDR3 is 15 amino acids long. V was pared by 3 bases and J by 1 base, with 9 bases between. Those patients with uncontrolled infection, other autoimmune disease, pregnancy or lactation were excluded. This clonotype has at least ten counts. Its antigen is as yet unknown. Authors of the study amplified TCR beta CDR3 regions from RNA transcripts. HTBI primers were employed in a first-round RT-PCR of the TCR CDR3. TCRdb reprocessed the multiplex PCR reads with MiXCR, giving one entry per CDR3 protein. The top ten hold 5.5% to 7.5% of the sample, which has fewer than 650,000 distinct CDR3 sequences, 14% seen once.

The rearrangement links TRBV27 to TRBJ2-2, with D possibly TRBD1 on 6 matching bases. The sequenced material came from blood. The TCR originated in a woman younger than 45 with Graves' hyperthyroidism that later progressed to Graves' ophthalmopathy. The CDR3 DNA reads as TGTGCCAGCAGTTTTGACAGGAGGAACACCGGGGAGCTGTTTTTT. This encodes CASSFDRRNTGELFF.